This TCR beta chain was observed in a study of patients and donors after allogeneic stem cell transplantation (TCRdb year 2020). This clonotype was recorded at least ten times. Which antigen it targets is not known. Within one base of it there is no much larger clone, and no base qualities were kept. CDR1 and CDR2 were assigned from the germline V gene (reference sequence) as MNHNY and SVGAGI. Counted from cysteine to phenylalanine, this CDR3 has 13 amino acids. Of all the DNA, just the CDR3 is kept, 39 bases in frame from base 1. Trimming costs V 6 bases and J 10 bases, and their ends lie 18 bases apart. The library relied on RT-PCR. These reads were obtained on a NextSeq 550. In-frame beta chains were kept once TCRdb had trimmed the public reads at Q25 with fastp and called clones with MiXCR. Duplicate CDR3 protein sequences are folded into a single record with the most common DNA and genes. The sample table lists around 160,000 distinct CDR3 sequences, approximately 30% of them with a count of one. The biggest ten clones account for around 3.2% of the sample.

This clonotype was obtained from a human donor who was either an allogeneic HSCT recipient or a stem cell or donor lymphocyte infusion donor (not recorded which). It is not recorded whose cells these are; they may come from a transplant donor. Sequenced input: blood, either unsorted or a sorted T cell fraction (not recorded which). The rearranged segments are TRBV6-6 and TRBJ1-1; the D gene is perhaps TRBD1, from 5 matching bases. This receptor has the CDR3 CASRAQEGLGAFF. The DNA is TGTGCCAGCAGGGCCCAAGAGGGGCTCGGAGCTTTCTTT.